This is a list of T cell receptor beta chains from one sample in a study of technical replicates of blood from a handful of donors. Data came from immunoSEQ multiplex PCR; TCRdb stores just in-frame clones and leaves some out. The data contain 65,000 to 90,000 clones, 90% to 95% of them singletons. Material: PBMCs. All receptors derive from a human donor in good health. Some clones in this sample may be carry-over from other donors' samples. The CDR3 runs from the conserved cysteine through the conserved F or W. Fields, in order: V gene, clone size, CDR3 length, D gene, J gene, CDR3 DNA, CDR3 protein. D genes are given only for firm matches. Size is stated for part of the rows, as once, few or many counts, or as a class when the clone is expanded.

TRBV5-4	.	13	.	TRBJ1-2	TGTGCCAGCAGCTTGGAAACTACAGGCGGCTACACCTTC	CASSLETTGGYTF
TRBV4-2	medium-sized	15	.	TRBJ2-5	TGTGCCAGCAGCCAAGATGGGCAGGGGCAAGAGACCCAGTACTTC	CASSQDGQGQETQYF
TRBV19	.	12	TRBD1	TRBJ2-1	TGTGCCAGTAGTATAACGACAGGGGAGGAAGTCTTC	CASSITTGEEVF
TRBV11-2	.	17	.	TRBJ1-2	TGTGCCAGCAGCTCAGTAAAGCTCAGGGTTCTCGACTATGGCTACACCTTC	CASSSVKLRVLDYGYTF
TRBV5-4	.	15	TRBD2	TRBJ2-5	TGTGCCAGCAGCACGGGACTACCCGATGGGGAGACCCAGTACTTC	CASSTGLPDGETQYF
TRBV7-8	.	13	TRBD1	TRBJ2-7	TGTGCCAGCAGAAATGACAGGGGCTACGAGCAGTACTTC	CASRNDRGYEQYF
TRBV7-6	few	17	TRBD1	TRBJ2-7	TGTGCCAGCAGCCCGGGGACAGGGGGCTTGCTGATGTACGAGCAGTACTTC	CASSPGTGGLLMYEQYF
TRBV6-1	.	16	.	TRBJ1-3	TGTGCCAGCAGTGCCGGGACATCCATCGCTGGAAACACCATATATTTT	CASSAGTSIAGNTIYF
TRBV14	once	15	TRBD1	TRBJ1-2	TGTGCCAGCAGCCCAAGTGGGACAGACCTGAATGGCTACACCTTC	CASSPSGTDLNGYTF
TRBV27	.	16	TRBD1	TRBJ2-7	TGTGCCAGCAGTTTAACCTCGACAGGGAACTCCTACGAGCAGTACTTC	CASSLTSTGNSYEQYF
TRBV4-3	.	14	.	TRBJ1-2	TGCGCCAGCAGCCAAGATAGGGGATTAGGGGGCTACACCTTC	CASSQDRGLGGYTF
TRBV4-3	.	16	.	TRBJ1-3	TGCGCCAGCAGCCAAGATAGTACAGGGTATGGAAACACCATATATTTT	CASSQDSTGYGNTIYF
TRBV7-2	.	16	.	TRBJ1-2	TGTGCCAGCAGGACCCCCGCAGCAGGGGCTAACTATGGCTACACCTTC	CASRTPAAGANYGYTF
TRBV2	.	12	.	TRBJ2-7	TGTGCCAGCAACGGGGGTCCCTACGAGCAGTACTTC	CASNGGPYEQYF
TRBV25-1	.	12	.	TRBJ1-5	TGTGCCAGCAGTGCGGACAGTTTGCTCCAGCATTTT	CASSADSLLQHF
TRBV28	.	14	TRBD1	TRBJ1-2	TGTGCCAGCAGTTTATATACAGGGGAACATGGCTACACCTTC	CASSLYTGEHGYTF
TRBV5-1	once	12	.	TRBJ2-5	TGCGCCAGCAGCTTGTCACAAGAGACCCAGTACTTC	CASSLSQETQYF